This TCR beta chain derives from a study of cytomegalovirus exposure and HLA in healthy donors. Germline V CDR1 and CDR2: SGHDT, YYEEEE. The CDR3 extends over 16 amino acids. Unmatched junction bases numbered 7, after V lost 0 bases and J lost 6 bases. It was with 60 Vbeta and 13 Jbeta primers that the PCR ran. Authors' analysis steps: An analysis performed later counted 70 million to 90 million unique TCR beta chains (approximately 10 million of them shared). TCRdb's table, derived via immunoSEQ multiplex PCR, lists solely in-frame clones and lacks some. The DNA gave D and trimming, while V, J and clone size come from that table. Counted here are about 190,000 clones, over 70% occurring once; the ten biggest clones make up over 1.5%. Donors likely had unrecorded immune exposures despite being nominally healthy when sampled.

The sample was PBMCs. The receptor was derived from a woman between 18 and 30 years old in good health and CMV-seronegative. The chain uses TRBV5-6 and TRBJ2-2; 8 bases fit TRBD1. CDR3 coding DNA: TGTGCCAGCAGCTTGGGGACAGGGATTCTGCCCGGGGAGCTGTTTTTT. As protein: CASSLGTGILPGELFF. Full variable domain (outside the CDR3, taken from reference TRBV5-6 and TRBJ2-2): DAGVTQSPTHLIKTRGQQVTLRCSPKSGHDTVSWYQQALGQGPQFIFQYYEEEERQRGNFPDRFSGHQFPNYSSELNVNALLLGDSALYLCASSLGTGILPGELFFGEGSRLTVL.